This entry lists 30 T cell receptor beta chains sequenced from one sample in a study of T cell responses to AZD1222 COVID-19 vaccine. TCRdb's copy holds only in-frame clones and misses some; the assay was immunoSEQ multiplex PCR. Among some 97,000 clones listed, around nine tenths were seen once. The input for sequencing was peripheral blood, taken on day 0 of AZD1222 vaccination. The receptors here all came from an adult in good health.

The rearrangement links TRBV6-5 to TRBJ2-7, with a possible D match to TRBD2 (7 bases). Germline assignment: CDR1 MNHEY and CDR2 SVGAGI. The CDR3 consists of 15 residues. V was trimmed by 5 bases and J by 2 bases, leaving 16 bases between them. DNA for the CDR3: TGTGCCAGCAGTAGTCTAGGGGGGGCAACCTACGAGCAGTACTTC. Protein: CASSSLGGATYEQYF.

As to this clone: This specimen includes other DNA sequences encoding the same CDR3. The rearrangement joins TRBV2 to TRBJ1-1; D unresolved. This CDR3 region has 11 residues. V dropped 8 bases and J dropped 1 base, with 5 bases sitting between them. Germline V gene data show CDR1 as SNHLY and CDR2 as FYNNEI. CDR3 region: CASRRNTEAFF. The CDR3 bases are TGTGCCAGCCGACGGAACACTGAAGCTTTCTTT.

The V call is TRBV4-1, the J call TRBJ1-3, with 9 bases identical to TRBD1. V shed 0 bases and J 0 bases; nucleotides not matched to a gene: 12. The CDR3 is 20 residues long. CDR1 and CDR2 (germline): MGHRA, YSYEKL. Here the CDR3 DNA reads TGCGCCAGCAGCCAAGATTCAGGACAGGGGACATACCTCTCTGGAAACACCATATATTTT. It specifies CASSQDSGQGTYLSGNTIYF.

This clone is a singleton in its sample. V gene TRBV9 combines with J gene TRBJ1-2; 10 bases are shared with TRBD1. The CDR3 extends over 14 amino acids. J was trimmed by 5 bases and V by 3 bases; bases with no gene match: 4. From germline, CDR1 is SGDLS and CDR2 YYNGEE. The CDR3 DNA is TGTGCCAGCAGCGAGGGACAGGGGAAGTATGGCTACACCTTC. Amino acid sequence: CASSEGQGKYGYTF. Looking up the rest from reference TRBV9 and TRBJ1-2 gives the full variable domain: DSGVTQTPKHLITATGQRVTLRCSPRSGDLSVYWYQQSLDQGLQFLIQYYNGEERAKGNILERFSAQQFPDLHSELNLSSLELGDSALYFCASSEGQGKYGYTFGSGTRLTVV.

V gene TRBV7-8 combines with J gene TRBJ2-3, with unresolved D. Trimming removed 5 bases at V and 0 bases at J, with 9 bases between. Per germline, CDR1 SGHVS and CDR2 FQNEAQ. The CDR3 contains 14 residues. CDR3 nucleotide sequence: TGTGCCAGCAGCCTGACGGCGAGCACAGATACGCAGTATTTT. Its translation: CASSLTASTDTQYF.

The V call is TRBV7-3, the J call TRBJ2-2, with D unresolved. V was pared by 4 bases and J by 4 bases, with 10 bases between. Germline V gene data show CDR1 as SGHTA and CDR2 as FQGTGA. This CDR3 has 14 residues. CDR3 in DNA: TGTGCCAGCAGCTCCACCGGCGGCACCGGGGAGCTGTTTTTT. Encoded protein: CASSSTGGTGELFF.

This clone was seen a few times. J is TRBJ1-2 and V is TRBV6-4; D is unresolved. The germline CDR1 and CDR2 sequences are MRHNA and SNTAGT. CDR3 length: 11 amino acids. The germline V and J ends were trimmed by 4 bases and 2 bases, with 2 bases remaining between them. CDR3 residues: CASSGNYGYTF. The CDR3 DNA reads as TGTGCCAGCAGTGGAAACTATGGCTACACCTTC.

The DNA for the CDR3 is TGTGCCAGTAGTATATTGGGTTCGGATGAGCAGTTCTTC. Translating gives CASSILGSDEQFF. The rearrangement links TRBV19 to TRBJ2-1; no definite D call. The germline V gene encodes CDR1 LNHDA and CDR2 SQIVND (reference sequence). Trimming removed 2 bases from V and 8 bases from J, with 10 bases in between. This CDR3 region has 13 residues.

The genes are TRBV6-5 and TRBJ2-3; D is unclear. The V gene lost 7 bases and the J gene lost 4 bases, with 6 bases spanning the gap. CDR3 length: 11 residues. Per germline, CDR1 MNHEY and CDR2 SVGAGI. The CDR3 DNA follows: TGTGCCAGCACCTGGGCAGATACGCAGTATTTT. Residues: CASTWADTQYF.

V usage is TRBV18 and J usage is TRBJ1-6, with TRBD1 matching over 7 bases. V gave up 5 bases and J gave up 7 bases; unmatched junction bases: 2. The germline CDR1 and CDR2 sequences are KGHSH and LQKENI. The CDR3 is made up of 13 amino acids. For the CDR3, the DNA is TGTGCCAGCTCAAGGGACAGCAATTCACCCCTCCACTTT. It translates to CASSRDSNSPLHF.

The CDR3: CSVDHLAGGPSNEQFF. The CDR3 DNA reads TGCAGCGTAGATCACCTAGCGGGAGGGCCCTCCAATGAGCAGTTCTTC. This sequence joins TRBV29-1 and TRBJ2-1; 12 nucleotides agree with TRBD2. The V segment lost 6 bases and the J segment 6 bases; nucleotides outside the gene matches: 12. The CDR3 has 16 residues. CDR1 and CDR2 from the germline V gene are SQVTM and ANQGSEA.

The rearrangement joins TRBV12-3 or TRBV12-4 to TRBJ1-1; D unclear. The V gene lost 6 bases and the J gene lost 6 bases, with 11 bases spanning the gap. CDR3 length: 12 amino acids. CDR3 region: CASSLLKAEAFF. CDR3 coding DNA: TGTGCCAGCAGCCTACTAAAGGCTGAAGCTTTCTTT.

The chain has TRBV7-2 and TRBJ2-1; D not resolved. Trimming cost V 1 base and J 6 bases, with 13 bases left between them. The CDR3 is 15 amino acids. Germline V lookup: CDR1 SGHTA, CDR2 FQGNSA. CDR3 nucleotides: TGTGCCAGCAGCTTAGGGCGTCCGGACCCCAATGAGCAGTTCTTC. Translated, it gives CASSLGRPDPNEQFF.

V and J are TRBV6-5 and TRBJ1-5; D perhaps matches TRBD1 (5 bases). Germline V CDR1 and CDR2: MNHEY, SVGAGI. Trimming took off 7 bases at V and 10 bases at J, with 20 bases between the two ends. The CDR3 loop spans 14 amino acids. Here the CDR3 DNA reads TGTGCCAGCACTCCTGGGAGGTGGGACGATCCCCAGCATTTT. Encoded protein: CASTPGRWDDPQHF.

The chain combines TRBV5-1 with TRBJ1-4; weak D call: TRBD1 (5 bases). Germline assignment: CDR1 SGHRS and CDR2 YFSETQ. Trimming took 4 bases from V and 9 from J, leaving 13 bases between them. The length of the CDR3 is 13 residues. The CDR3 DNA sequence: TGCGCCAGCAGCCCCGGGGGGGATAAAAAACTGTTTTTT. Its protein product is CASSPGGDKKLFF.

The chain joins TRBV5-1 to TRBJ1-1; possible D gene TRBD1, 5 bases. Trimming stripped 3 bases from V and 0 bases from J, with 12 bases between. Germline CDR1 SGHRS, CDR2 YFSETQ. The CDR3 is made up of 15 amino acids. CDR3 in amino acids: CASSSAGSVNTEAFF. The CDR3 region has the DNA TGCGCCAGCAGCTCAGCAGGGTCGGTGAACACTGAAGCTTTCTTT.

This chain connects TRBV7-3 to TRBJ1-2; 8 bases fit TRBD1. This CDR3 spans 18 amino acids. Germline CDR1 is SGHTA and CDR2 is FQGTGA. J was trimmed by 4 bases and V by 5 bases; bases with no gene match: 18. In nucleotides, the CDR3 is TGTGCCAGCAGCCCCTTAGGCAATCCCGGGACAGGAATCTATGGCTACACCTTC. Its translation is CASSPLGNPGTGIYGYTF.

In DNA, the CDR3 is TGTGCCAGCAGCCCCGACCTGGACAGAGCCTACGAGCAGTACTTC. Translating gives CASSPDLDRAYEQYF. The J gene is TRBJ2-7, the V gene TRBV7-9; the D gene is possibly TRBD1 (6 bases). This CDR3 region has 15 residues. V lost 5 bases to trimming and J lost 2 bases, with 16 bases between them. CDR1 SEHNR and CDR2 FQNEAQ come from the germline V gene (reference sequence).

This chain connects TRBV6-2 or TRBV6-3 to TRBJ2-7, with D tentatively TRBD1 or TRBD2 (5 bases each). Trimming shortened V by 6 bases and J by 0 bases, and 18 bases separated the two germline ends. This CDR3 contains 16 residues. From germline, CDR1 is MNHEY and CDR2 SVGEGT. As DNA, the CDR3 is TGTGCCAGCAGCGACCACTCGGGACCGAACTCCTACGAGCAGTACTTC. It codes for CASSDHSGPNSYEQYF.

V gene TRBV9 combines with J gene TRBJ2-7; 7 bases line up with TRBD1. V trimming: 4 bases; J trimming: 7 bases; junction bases outside the gene matches: 8. Looked up from germline, CDR1 is SGDLS and CDR2 is YYNGEE. The CDR3 runs to 13 residues. The CDR3 is CASSPTTGWEQYF. CDR3 nucleotide sequence: TGTGCCAGCAGCCCTACGACAGGGTGGGAGCAGTACTTC.

This clone appeared many times. Other nucleotide sequences in the sample specify the same CDR3. The gene calls are TRBV12-3 or TRBV12-4 and TRBJ1-2; D remains ambiguous. This CDR3 region has 13 residues. Trimming removed 3 bases from V and 0 bases from J, with 5 bases in between. The CDR3 loop is CASSFGANYGYTF. The CDR3, as DNA: TGTGCCAGCAGTTTCGGAGCTAACTATGGCTACACCTTC.

This chain uses TRBV30 with TRBJ1-1, with 8 nucleotides matching TRBD1. The CDR3 extends over 15 amino acids. Per the germline V gene, CDR1 is GTSNPN and CDR2 is SVGIG (reference sequence). Trimming cost V 4 bases and J 2 bases; bases outside gene matches: 9. This chain's CDR3 is CAWIPDRDSNTEAFF. CDR3 DNA sequence: TGTGCCTGGATTCCGGACAGGGACAGTAACACTGAAGCTTTCTTT.

The chain couples TRBV6-2 or TRBV6-3 to TRBJ2-1; D is perhaps TRBD1 (6 bases). This CDR3 spans 15 amino acids. The germline gives CDR1 MNHEY, CDR2 SVGEGT. Between the trimmed V and J ends, which lost 4 bases and 3 bases, there was a span of 13 bases. The CDR3 loop is CASSSNRDNYNEQFF. CDR3 coding DNA: TGTGCCAGCAGTTCCAACCGGGACAACTACAATGAGCAGTTCTTC.

This clone appeared a single time. The rearrangement joins TRBV5-1 to TRBJ2-5; 9 bases align to TRBD1. The V gene's germline CDR1 is SGHRS and CDR2 YFSETQ. This CDR3 spans 14 amino acids. After removal of 3 bases from V and 4 bases from J, the junction contained 4 bases not matched to a gene. The CDR3: CASSWKDRGETQYF. The CDR3 nucleotides are TGCGCCAGCAGCTGGAAGGACAGGGGAGAGACCCAGTACTTC. Full variable domain (outside the CDR3, taken from reference TRBV5-1 and TRBJ2-5): KAGVTQTPRYLIKTRGQQVTLSCSPISGHRSVSWYQQTPGQGLQFLFEYFSETQRNKGNFPGRFSGRQFSNSRSEMNVSTLELGDSALYLCASSWKDRGETQYFGPGTRLLVL.

The V gene is TRBV11-2, the J gene TRBJ1-2; D unclear. The CDR3 loop spans 12 amino acids. The V end was cut by 1 base, the J end by 8 bases, with 8 bases between. CDR1 and CDR2 from the germline V gene are SGHAT and FQNNGV. CDR3 bases: TGTGCCAGCAGCTTAGGGGAAGGGGGCTACACCTTC. Translation gives CASSLGEGGYTF.

The chain has TRBV18 and TRBJ2-1, with TRBD2 identical over 13 bases. This CDR3 region has 15 residues. The V and J ends lost 5 bases and 5 bases, in that order; junction bases with no gene match: 3. Germline-derived CDR1 and CDR2 are KGHSH and LQKENI. The CDR3 nucleotides are TGTGCCAGCTCATCCGGGACTAGCGGGAACAATGAGCAGTTCTTC. Residues: CASSSGTSGNNEQFF.

The V call is TRBV5-1, the J call TRBJ2-4, with D maybe TRBD2 (6 bases). The V gene lost 4 bases and the J gene lost 6 bases, with 14 bases spanning the gap. This CDR3 is built from 14 residues. Germline V gives CDR1 SGHRS, CDR2 YFSETQ. The CDR3 loop reads CASSPVGGGNIQYF. The CDR3 bases are TGCGCCAGCAGCCCCGTCGGGGGTGGAAACATTCAGTACTTC. Variable domain in full (rest from reference TRBV5-1 and TRBJ2-4): KAGVTQTPRYLIKTRGQQVTLSCSPISGHRSVSWYQQTPGQGLQFLFEYFSETQRNKGNFPGRFSGRQFSNSRSEMNVSTLELGDSALYLCASSPVGGGNIQYFGAGTRLSVL.

This clone was seen just once. The CDR3 protein is CASSYSSTPAGPQHF. For the CDR3, the DNA is TGTGCCAGCAGTTACTCCTCGACGCCGGCGGGGCCCCAGCATTTT. V and J are TRBV6-5 and TRBJ1-5; D is uncertain. From germline, CDR1 is MNHEY and CDR2 SVGAGI. The CDR3 totals 15 residues. Trimming cost V 0 bases and J 9 bases, with 15 bases left between them.

The CDR3, as DNA: TGTGCCAGCAGCTTAGATGAGGGAACTGAAGCTTTCTTT. Translating it yields CASSLDEGTEAFF. The chain couples TRBV7-3 to TRBJ1-1; D remains ambiguous. The CDR3 is 13 residues long. Germline lookup yields CDR1 SGHTA and CDR2 FQGTGA. The germline V and J ends were trimmed by 2 bases and 5 bases, with 9 bases remaining between them.

V usage is TRBV28 and J usage is TRBJ1-2, with TRBD1 as a possible D gene (6 bases). Trimming left V 4 bases short and J 0 bases short, with 12 bases between. The CDR3 covers 15 residues. The germline V gene has CDR1 MDHEN and CDR2 SYDVKM. The CDR3 DNA reads as TGTGCCAGCAGTTCGGACAGACCGACTAACTATGGCTACACCTTC. It translates to CASSSDRPTNYGYTF.